The rows below give T cell receptor beta chains drawn from one sample of a study of CD8+ T cells in alopecia areata. The method was immunoSEQ multiplex PCR; TCRdb's version includes in-frame clones alone and lacks a portion of them. The table lists 140,000 to 150,000 clones, about 90% of them singletons. Sample: CD8+ T cells sorted from blood, taken at week 0. The receptor source for this set is a human donor with alopecia areata. The CDR3 runs from the conserved cysteine through the conserved F or W. A D gene is named only where the DNA matches it firmly. Clone size is not always given. Where it is, it says once, few, many or a class for expanded clones.

d_gene	v_gene	abundance	j_gene	CDR3aa	CDR3nt
TRBD2	TRBV9	-	TRBJ2-7	CASSVGNSGNYEQYF	TGTGCCAGCAGCGTAGGTAATAGCGGGAATTACGAGCAGTACTTC
-	TRBV9	-	TRBJ2-7	CASSAQWGSLYEQYF	TGTGCCAGCAGCGCTCAATGGGGCAGTCTCTACGAGCAGTACTTC
-	TRBV7-9	-	TRBJ1-2	CASSSNYGYTF	TGTGCCAGCAGCTCAAATTATGGCTACACCTTC
TRBD2	TRBV30	-	TRBJ2-5	CAWTPSGVVWRQYF	TGTGCCTGGACGCCCAGCGGGGTTGTTTGGCGGCAGTACTTC
-	TRBV5-1	-	TRBJ2-7	CASSFPDGYEQYF	TGCGCCAGCAGCTTTCCTGACGGATACGAGCAGTACTTC
TRBD2	TRBV5-8	-	TRBJ2-3	CASSSASGGAGDTQYF	TGTGCCAGCAGCTCCGCTAGCGGGGGGGCCGGAGATACGCAGTATTTT
-	TRBV14	-	TRBJ2-1	CASSQGDGAYNEQFF	TGTGCCAGCAGCCAAGGGGACGGAGCCTACAATGAGCAGTTCTTC
TRBD2	TRBV5-6	-	TRBJ2-5	CASRDGTSGLLRETQYF	TGTGCCAGCAGGGACGGGACTAGCGGGCTCCTCCGGGAGACCCAGTACTTC
TRBD1	TRBV10-3	-	TRBJ2-3	CAISEGQGADTQYF	TGTGCCATCAGTGAGGGACAGGGTGCAGATACGCAGTATTTT
TRBD1	TRBV10-3	few	TRBJ2-5	CATGLGQGSETQYF	TGTGCCACCGGGTTGGGACAGGGAAGCGAGACCCAGTACTTC
TRBD2	TRBV7-9	-	TRBJ2-7	CASSSGRALYEQYF	TGTGCCAGCAGCTCCGGGAGGGCCCTATACGAGCAGTACTTC
TRBD2	TRBV9	-	TRBJ2-5	CASRASGGETQYF	TGTGCCAGCAGAGCTAGCGGGGGAGAGACCCAGTACTTC
-	TRBV7-9	-	TRBJ2-7	CASSPPKQGGAYEQYF	TGTGCCAGCAGCCCTCCAAAACAGGGAGGGGCCTACGAGCAGTACTTC
-	TRBV9	-	TRBJ1-3	CASTASSGNTIYF	TGTGCCAGCACGGCGTCCTCTGGAAACACCATATATTTT
TRBD2	TRBV11-2	-	TRBJ2-3	CASSSIAGETDTQYF	TGTGCCAGCAGCTCCATAGCGGGAGAGACAGATACGCAGTATTTT
-	TRBV6-6	once	TRBJ2-1	CASSYQFPDNEQFF	TGTGCCAGCAGTTACCAGTTTCCGGACAATGAGCAGTTCTTC
-	TRBV6-5	-	TRBJ2-1	CASSYEGVNEQFF	TGTGCCAGCAGTTACGAGGGAGTCAATGAGCAGTTCTTC
-	TRBV13	-	TRBJ2-1	CASSPRGPDNEQFF	TGTGCCAGCAGCCCCCGGGGGCCGGACAATGAGCAGTTCTTC
TRBD2	TRBV7-9	once	TRBJ2-7	CASSKRTSGSYEQYF	TGTGCCAGCAGCAAACGTACTAGCGGGAGCTACGAGCAGTACTTC
-	TRBV29-1	once	TRBJ2-7	CSVERSYEQYF	TGCAGCGTTGAACGGTCCTACGAGCAGTACTTC
-	TRBV29-1	once	TRBJ2-1	CSVERNYNEQFF	TGCAGCGTTGAGCGGAACTACAATGAGCAGTTCTTC
TRBD2	TRBV7-9	-	TRBJ2-1	CASSSKVTAGGLYEQFF	TGTGCCAGCAGCTCCAAGGTGACGGCGGGGGGTCTCTATGAGCAGTTCTTC
-	TRBV7-3	-	TRBJ2-4	CASSLSYGAQWDIQYF	TGTGCCAGCAGCTTATCCTACGGGGCTCAATGGGACATTCAGTACTTC
TRBD2	TRBV29-1	-	TRBJ2-3	CSVDLAGIWTDTQYF	TGCAGCGTTGATCTAGCGGGGATCTGGACAGATACGCAGTATTTT
-	TRBV30	-	TRBJ2-7	CAWSVGGTGEQYF	TGTGCCTGGAGTGTTGGTGGGACGGGGGAGCAGTACTTC
TRBD1	TRBV6-5	once	TRBJ1-1	CASNSQGARTEAFF	TGTGCCAGCAACTCACAGGGGGCTCGTACTGAAGCTTTCTTT
-	TRBV6-6	-	TRBJ1-3	CASSYSPGNTIYF	TGTGCCAGCAGTTACTCCCCGGGCAACACCATATATTTT
-	TRBV5-1	once	TRBJ2-1	CASSSGITYNEQFF	TGCGCCAGCAGCTCCGGGATCACCTACAATGAGCAGTTCTTC
TRBD2	TRBV30	-	TRBJ2-1	CAWSAGREGLEQFF	TGTGCCTGGAGTGCAGGACGGGAGGGTCTTGAGCAGTTCTTC
TRBD1	TRBV15	-	TRBJ1-2	CATSKSPGQGLNYGYTF	TGTGCCACCAGCAAATCCCCGGGACAGGGTCTTAACTATGGCTACACCTTC
TRBD1	TRBV7-9	-	TRBJ1-6	CASSKDVRDRGSPLHF	TGTGCCAGCAGCAAAGACGTCCGGGACAGAGGGTCACCCCTCCACTTT
-	TRBV4-1	-	TRBJ1-5	CASSQDVRQPQHF	TGCGCCAGCAGCCAAGATGTACGGCAGCCCCAGCATTTT
-	TRBV27	-	TRBJ1-4	CASSLDQDNEKLFF	TGTGCCAGCAGTTTAGATCAGGATAATGAAAAACTGTTTTTT
-	TRBV5-4	-	TRBJ2-3	CASSRDDRDTQYF	TGTGCCAGCAGCCGCGACGACAGAGATACGCAGTATTTT
TRBD1	TRBV29-1	-	TRBJ2-7	CSAGTGSSYEQYF	TGCAGCGCCGGGACAGGTTCTTCCTACGAGCAGTACTTC
TRBD2	TRBV5-4	-	TRBJ2-1	CASSQEFASGVYNEQFF	TGTGCCAGCAGCCAAGAATTTGCAAGCGGGGTCTACAATGAGCAGTTCTTC
TRBD1	TRBV7-9	-	TRBJ2-7	CASSPKKQGLASYEQYF	TGTGCCAGCAGCCCCAAAAAACAGGGGCTAGCCTCCTACGAGCAGTACTTC
-	TRBV6-1	-	TRBJ2-7	CASSEATYEQYF	TGTGCCAGCAGTGAAGCGACCTACGAGCAGTACTTC
TRBD2	TRBV27	-	TRBJ2-3	CASSSPTTSGSDTQYF	TGTGCCAGCAGTTCCCCAACTACTAGCGGGTCAGATACGCAGTATTTT
TRBD2	TRBV9	-	TRBJ2-7	CASSYSGGHDEQYF	TGTGCCAGCAGTTATAGCGGGGGGCACGACGAGCAGTACTTC
-	TRBV19	once	TRBJ1-2	CASGIIGDYGYTF	TGTGCCAGTGGAATCATAGGGGACTATGGCTACACCTTC
-	TRBV4-1	-	TRBJ1-1	CASSQVRQINTEAFF	TGCGCCAGCAGCCAAGTCAGGCAGATCAACACTGAAGCTTTCTTT
-	TRBV29-1	-	TRBJ1-1	CSVETGMNTEAFF	TGCAGCGTTGAAACCGGAATGAACACTGAAGCTTTCTTT
-	TRBV25-1	-	TRBJ1-2	CASSDPDASKVYGYTF	TGTGCCAGCAGTGATCCGGACGCGTCGAAGGTATATGGCTACACCTTC
TRBD1	TRBV6-6	once	TRBJ2-1	CASRTGAGNEQFF	TGTGCCAGCAGAACAGGGGCGGGCAATGAGCAGTTCTTC
-	TRBV27	-	TRBJ2-5	CASSLWDGKQETQYF	TGTGCCAGCAGTTTATGGGACGGAAAGCAAGAGACCCAGTACTTC
-	TRBV11-2	once	TRBJ1-1	CASSSTYATGEDTEAFF	TGTGCCAGCAGCTCGACTTATGCGACCGGTGAGGACACTGAAGCTTTCTTT
TRBD2	TRBV27	-	TRBJ2-7	CASGRAGGEQYF	TGTGCCAGCGGGAGGGCAGGAGGCGAGCAGTACTTC
-	TRBV19	-	TRBJ1-4	CASKEGPTNEKLFF	TGTGCCAGTAAGGAGGGTCCAACTAATGAAAAACTGTTTTTT
-	TRBV30	-	TRBJ2-1	CAWSVEDPGYNEQFF	TGTGCCTGGAGTGTAGAGGACCCAGGGTACAATGAGCAGTTCTTC
-	TRBV4-1	-	TRBJ2-7	CASSQVVPAYEQYF	TGCGCCAGCAGCCAAGTAGTCCCCGCCTACGAGCAGTACTTC
-	TRBV7-8	-	TRBJ2-7	CASSLVLGSYEQYF	TGTGCCAGCAGCTTAGTTCTCGGATCCTACGAGCAGTACTTC
TRBD1	TRBV4-1	-	TRBJ1-1	CASSQFGGTGVLGTEAFF	TGCGCCAGCAGCCAATTCGGGGGGACAGGGGTACTCGGCACTGAAGCTTTCTTT
-	TRBV6-6	-	TRBJ1-4	CASSYSLREANEKLFF	TGTGCCAGCAGTTACTCGCTGAGGGAAGCTAATGAAAAACTGTTTTTT
-	TRBV4-1	once	TRBJ2-1	CASSQGPSSYNEQFF	TGCGCCAGCAGCCAAGGTCCCAGCTCCTACAATGAGCAGTTCTTC
TRBD2	TRBV5-4	-	TRBJ2-1	CASSFSGGTYNEQFF	TGTGCCAGCAGCTTTAGCGGGGGGACGTACAATGAGCAGTTCTTC
-	TRBV28	-	TRBJ1-2	CASSLLVRYYGYTF	TGTGCCAGCAGTTTATTGGTCAGGTACTATGGCTACACCTTC
-	TRBV5-1	-	TRBJ1-5	CASSLAGDSNQPQHF	TGCGCCAGCAGCTTGGCGGGGGATAGCAATCAGCCCCAGCATTTT
TRBD2	TRBV27	-	TRBJ2-5	CASRRGQETQYF	TGTGCCAGCAGGCGGGGGCAAGAGACCCAGTACTTC
-	TRBV9	-	TRBJ2-2	CASSVAESGTGELFF	TGTGCCAGCAGCGTAGCCGAGAGCGGTACCGGGGAGCTGTTTTTT